Listed below are T cell receptor beta chains from one sample, sequenced in a study of T cells in Graves' hyperthyroidism and ophthalmopathy. MiXCR, run by TCRdb on the multiplex PCR reads, gives a single entry per CDR3 protein. Of about 360,000 distinct CDR3 sequences in the sample, 13% were seen once. Source material: blood. The source is a woman between 18 and 29 years old with Graves' hyperthyroidism. Each CDR3 is given with its conserved first and last residue. D genes are given only for firm matches. Expanded clones get a size class; other rows say once, few or many, or leave the size out.

v_gene	j_gene	abundance	d_gene	CDR3aa	CDR3nt
TRBV5-1	TRBJ1-1	few	.	CASSSRPRTNTEAFF	TGCGCCAGCAGCTCCCGCCCTCGAACGAACACTGAAGCTTTCTTT
TRBV7-9	TRBJ1-2	few	.	CASSARAIPDSLYGYTF	TGTGCCAGCAGCGCACGAGCCATTCCAGACAGTCTCTATGGCTACACCTTC
TRBV28	TRBJ1-2	.	.	CASSLGGEIGYGYTF	TGTGCCAGCAGTTTAGGGGGGGAGATCGGCTATGGCTACACCTTC
TRBV5-1	TRBJ2-1	many	TRBD2	CASSFLSGGAKGYNEQFF	TGCGCCAGCAGCTTTCTTAGCGGGGGGGCTAAGGGGTACAATGAGCAGTTCTTC
TRBV6-1	TRBJ1-1	many	TRBD1	CASSTGTGSSTEAFF	TGTGCCAGCAGTACCGGGACAGGGTCGAGCACTGAAGCTTTCTTT
TRBV20-1	TRBJ1-5	many	.	CSAITAGGLKPQHF	TGCAGTGCCATAACAGCGGGGGGGTTGAAGCCCCAGCATTTT
TRBV4-2	TRBJ2-1	many	.	CASSLQGLAVYNEQFF	TGTGCCAGCAGCCTGCAGGGGCTAGCGGTTTACAATGAGCAGTTCTTC
TRBV6-1	TRBJ1-6	.	.	CASTTQGRDSPLHF	TGTGCCAGCACAACCCAGGGGCGAGATTCACCCCTCCACTTT
TRBV28	TRBJ1-5	.	TRBD1	CASSLQGAVRQPQHF	TGTGCCAGCAGTTTACAGGGGGCAGTGAGACAGCCCCAGCATTTT
TRBV12-3/TRBV12-4	TRBJ2-1	.	.	CASSLSGSGHEQFF	TGTGCCAGCAGTTTGTCCGGGAGTGGGCATGAGCAGTTCTTC
TRBV4-3	TRBJ2-7	many	.	CASSFQTRSYEQYF	TGCGCCAGCAGCTTCCAGACAAGGAGCTACGAGCAGTACTTC
TRBV20-1	TRBJ2-1	.	.	CSARVQAGREQFF	TGCAGTGCTAGAGTGCAGGCCGGGAGAGAGCAGTTCTTC
TRBV7-9	TRBJ1-1	many	.	CATRSDGNTEAFF	TGTGCCACGCGTTCGGATGGGAACACTGAAGCTTTCTTT
TRBV19	TRBJ1-1	many	TRBD1	CASRRRQGNTEAFF	TGTGCCAGTAGACGACGACAGGGTAATACTGAAGCTTTCTTT
TRBV3-1	TRBJ2-3	many	.	CASSDRVGGKYF	TGTGCCAGCAGCGATCGGGTAGGTGGGAAGTATTTT
TRBV11-2	TRBJ2-1	many	.	CASSPGLFEQFF	TGTGCCAGCAGCCCTGGGCTTTTTGAGCAGTTCTTC
TRBV19	TRBJ1-2	few	TRBD1	CAGSYSGQDYGYTF	TGTGCCGGCAGCTACTCGGGACAGGACTATGGCTACACCTTC
TRBV7-2	TRBJ2-2	many	.	CASSPSYANTGELFF	TGTGCCAGCAGCCCGAGCTACGCGAACACCGGGGAGCTGTTTTTT
TRBV28	TRBJ1-2	many	.	CASSPTGPSNYGYTF	TGTGCCAGCAGTCCTACAGGGCCGTCTAACTATGGCTACACCTTC
TRBV2	TRBJ2-1	.	TRBD2	CASSLSGGRYNEQFF	TGTGCCAGCAGCTTAAGCGGGGGCCGCTACAATGAGCAGTTCTTC
TRBV9	TRBJ2-1	.	.	CASSVGGSANEQFF	TGTGCCAGCAGCGTAGGGGGGTCCGCCAATGAGCAGTTCTTC
TRBV29-1	TRBJ2-7	.	TRBD1	CSVEREGAWMYEQYF	TGCAGCGTTGAAAGAGAGGGGGCCTGGATGTACGAGCAGTACTTC
TRBV7-9	TRBJ2-5	many	TRBD1	CASSHDRGPYQETQYF	TGTGCCAGCAGCCACGACAGGGGCCCGTACCAAGAGACCCAGTACTTC
TRBV28	TRBJ2-1	many	TRBD1	CASSYRGAHNEQFF	TGTGCCAGCAGTTACAGGGGGGCCCACAATGAGCAGTTCTTC